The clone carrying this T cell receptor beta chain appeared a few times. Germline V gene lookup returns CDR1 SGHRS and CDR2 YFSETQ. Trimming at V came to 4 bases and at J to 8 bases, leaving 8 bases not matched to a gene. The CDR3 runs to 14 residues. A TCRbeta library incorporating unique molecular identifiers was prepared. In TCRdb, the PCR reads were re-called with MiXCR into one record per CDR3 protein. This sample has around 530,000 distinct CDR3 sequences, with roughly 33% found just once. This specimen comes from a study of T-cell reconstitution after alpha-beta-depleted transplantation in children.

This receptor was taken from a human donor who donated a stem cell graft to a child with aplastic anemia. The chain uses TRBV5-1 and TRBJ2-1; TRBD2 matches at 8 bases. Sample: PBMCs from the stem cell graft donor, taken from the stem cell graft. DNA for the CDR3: TGCGCCAGCAGCCCCCCGACTAGCGTCGATGAGCAGTTCTTC. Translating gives CASSPPTSVDEQFF.